Following are 32 T cell receptor beta chains from one sample sequenced in a study of cytomegalovirus exposure and HLA in healthy donors. Researchers ran the PCR with 60 Vbeta and 13 Jbeta primers. The assay was immunoSEQ multiplex PCR, and TCRdb's table has in-frame clones only and misses some. Of roughly 150,000 clones in the sample, approximately 81% were seen once. The sequenced sample was PBMCs. All receptors come from a man in his fifties in good health and CMV-seropositive.

The chain uses TRBV11-3 and TRBJ2-5; D might be TRBD2 (6 bases). This CDR3 region has 16 residues. V shed 0 bases and J shed 1 base, with 12 bases lying between them. Germline assignment: CDR1 SGHNT and CDR2 YENEEA. CDR3 sequence (DNA): TGTGCCAGCAGCTTAGATGTTGGACTATCCCAAGAGACCCAGTACTTC. Protein sequence: CASSLDVGLSQETQYF.

The chain combines TRBV15 with TRBJ1-1; possible D gene TRBD1, 6 bases. The CDR3 spans 12 residues. Trimming shortened V by 9 bases and J by 7 bases, and 15 bases separated the two germline ends. Germline V gene data show CDR1 as LNHNV and CDR2 as YYDKDF (reference sequence). Here the CDR3 reads CATGTGSSEAFF. CDR3 in DNA: TGTGCCACGGGTACAGGGAGTAGTGAAGCTTTCTTT.

The chain is built from TRBV5-1 and TRBJ2-3, with D unclear. This CDR3 is built from 16 residues. Trimming stripped 1 base from V and 5 bases from J, with 17 bases between. CDR1 and CDR2 from the germline V gene are SGHRS and YFSETQ. CDR3 amino acids: CASSLTRRGAEDTQYF. The CDR3 DNA sequence: TGCGCCAGCAGCTTGACCCGCCGAGGCGCGGAAGATACGCAGTATTTT.

The chain employs TRBV4-1 and TRBJ1-4, with 8 bases identical to TRBD1. This CDR3 contains 17 residues. CDR1 is MGHRA and CDR2 is YSYEKL in the germline V gene. The V segment lost 4 bases and the J segment 1 base; nucleotides outside the gene matches: 8. CDR3 in amino acids: CASSPGQGEVTNEKLFF. CDR3 sequence (DNA): TGCGCCAGCAGCCCCGGACAGGGAGAGGTAACTAATGAAAAACTGTTTTTT.

The gene calls are TRBV6-1 and TRBJ1-2; possibly TRBD1 for D (6 bases). The CDR3 is 14 residues long. With 9 bases removed from V and 3 bases from J, the gap between germline ends came to 17 bases. Germline CDR1 is MNHNS and CDR2 is SASEGT. The CDR3 coding sequence is TGTGCCAGTCTAGGGCGGCAGGGGCACTATGGCTACACCTTC. Encoded protein: CASLGRQGHYGYTF.

In its sample, this clone was seen a few times. This rearrangement joins TRBV5-4 to TRBJ2-3; the D gene is possibly TRBD1 (7 bases). The V end lost 1 base, the J end lost 3 bases, and 18 bases lay between the germline ends. The CDR3 spans 17 residues. Germline V CDR1 and CDR2: SGHNT, YYREEE (reference sequence). The CDR3 sequence is CASSLPSGQAGTDTQYF. CDR3 nucleotide sequence: TGTGCCAGCAGCTTGCCCTCCGGACAGGCGGGGACAGATACGCAGTATTTT. The full variable domain, in which reference TRBV5-4 and TRBJ2-3 provide the parts outside the CDR3, is ETGVTQSPTHLIKTRGQQVTLRCSSQSGHNTVSWYQQALGQGPQFIFQYYREEENGRGNFPPRFSGLQFPNYSSELNVNALELDDSALYLCASSLPSGQAGTDTQYFGPGTRLTVL.

The rearrangement uses TRBV28 and TRBJ2-5; D perhaps matches TRBD2 (5 bases). Trimming pared 2 bases from V and 4 bases from J, leaving 14 bases between. CDR3 length: 15 amino acids. Germline lookup yields CDR1 MDHEN and CDR2 SYDVKM. The CDR3 region is CASSLKFWSGETQYF. CDR3 in DNA: TGTGCCAGCAGTTTAAAGTTTTGGAGCGGAGAGACCCAGTACTTC.

As for this clone: The sample holds other DNA sequences that translate to the same CDR3. This chain connects TRBV5-1 to TRBJ2-2, with TRBD2 matching over 8 bases. CDR3 length equals 14 residues. With V trimmed by 7 bases and J by 1 base, 3 bases remained unmatched. CDR1 and CDR2 from the germline V gene are SGHRS and YFSETQ. The CDR3 DNA reads TGCGCCAGCTCGCTAGCGGGGAACACCGGGGAGCTGTTTTTT. It translates to CASSLAGNTGELFF.

This clone was recorded once. The rearrangement joins TRBV5-5 to TRBJ1-2; tentative D call: TRBD1 (5 bases). Trimming pared 4 bases from V and 0 bases from J, leaving 10 bases between. CDR1 is SGHKS and CDR2 is YYEKEE in the germline V gene (reference sequence). The CDR3 covers 14 residues. CDR3 DNA: TGTGCCAGCAGCACCCGGACATCTAACTATGGCTACACCTTC. Encoded protein: CASSTRTSNYGYTF.

The chain recombines TRBV6-1 with TRBJ2-1, with 9 bases identical to TRBD1. Germline loops: CDR1 MNHNS, CDR2 SASEGT. The V gene end was trimmed by 5 bases and the J gene end by 8 bases; junction bases not matched to a gene: 13. The CDR3 is made up of 16 amino acids. CDR3 sequence reads: CASSKGRTGVGDEQFF. Here the CDR3 DNA reads TGTGCCAGCAGTAAAGGAAGGACAGGGGTCGGCGATGAGCAGTTCTTC.

Only a few counts were recorded for this clone. The chain couples TRBV18 to TRBJ1-2; possibly TRBD1 for D (5 bases). The CDR3 totals 15 residues. Germline V lookup: CDR1 KGHSH, CDR2 LQKENI. The V gene lost 2 bases and the J gene lost 8 bases, with 18 bases spanning the gap. Written as DNA, the CDR3 is TGTGCCAGCTCACCATCTCGGGACTTCGGAAAGGGCTACACCTTC. Amino acid sequence: CASSPSRDFGKGYTF. The full variable domain, completed using reference TRBV18 and TRBJ1-2, is NAGVMQNPRHLVRRRGQEARLRCSPMKGHSHVYWYRQLPEEGLKFMVYLQKENIIDESGMPKERFSAEFPKEGPSILRIQQVVRGDSAAYFCASSPSRDFGKGYTFGSGTRLTVV.

The CDR3 sequence: CASRGRGPLYEQYF. The DNA for the CDR3 is TGTGCCAGCAGGGGAAGGGGCCCCCTCTACGAGCAGTACTTC. The J gene is TRBJ2-7, the V gene TRBV6-5, with D perhaps TRBD1 (5 bases). The CDR3 length is 14 residues. Germline lookup yields CDR1 MNHEY and CDR2 SVGAGI. V was cut by 6 bases and J by 3 bases, with 15 bases left in between.

This clone was picked up a small number of times. This chain joins TRBV28 and TRBJ2-1, with TRBD1 identical over 8 bases. The V segment lost 5 bases and the J segment 1 base; nucleotides outside the gene matches: 19. CDR3 length equals 20 residues. Looked up from germline, CDR1 is MDHEN and CDR2 is SYDVKM. CDR3 sequence reads: CASSLFPGRTRDRSYNEQFF. The CDR3, as DNA: TGTGCCAGCAGTCTATTCCCCGGGCGCACCCGGGACAGGTCCTACAATGAGCAGTTCTTC.

The J gene is TRBJ2-3, the V gene TRBV5-1, with D unresolved. Trimming left V 0 bases short and J 5 bases short, with 16 bases between. CDR1 is SGHRS, CDR2 YFSETQ, per germline. The CDR3 is 16 amino acids. The CDR3 DNA sequence: TGCGCCAGCAGCTTGGCCGGAGTCCCTGTCGGAGATACGCAGTATTTT. Encoded protein: CASSLAGVPVGDTQYF.

The chain couples TRBV6-5 to TRBJ2-1, with TRBD1 as a possible D gene (5 bases). CDR3 size: 14 residues. The germline V gene has CDR1 MNHEY and CDR2 SVGAGI. V was pared by 2 bases and J by 3 bases, with 8 bases between. CDR3 bases: TGTGCCAGCAGTTACCGCCAGGGCTACAATGAGCAGTTCTTC. Translated: CASSYRQGYNEQFF.

The rearrangement links TRBV30 to TRBJ2-5, with D uncertain. The CDR3 totals 11 residues. V was shortened by 0 bases and J by 5 bases, with 4 bases between the two germline ends. Germline V gives CDR1 GTSNPN, CDR2 SVGIG (reference sequence). In DNA, the CDR3 is TGTGCCTGGAGTGTACGGGAGACCCAGTACTTC. Amino acids: CAWSVRETQYF.

CDR3 bases: TGTGCCAGCTCACCACAAAGCCGGACAGGAGAAGAGACCCAGTACTTC. Protein sequence: CASSPQSRTGEETQYF. This sequence joins TRBV18 and TRBJ2-5; 7 bases match TRBD1. V lost 1 base and J lost 3; bases outside the gene matches: 8. This CDR3 is built from 16 residues. The germline CDR1 and CDR2 sequences are KGHSH and LQKENI.

This clone was seen a handful of times. This chain connects TRBV7-9 to TRBJ1-4, with D possibly TRBD1 on 5 matching bases. Germline values: CDR1 SEHNR, CDR2 FQNEAQ (reference sequence). The CDR3 loop spans 13 amino acids. With 5 bases removed from V and 8 bases from J, the gap between germline ends came to 12 bases. CDR3 sequence reads: CASSPGNLEKLFF. CDR3 coding DNA: TGTGCCAGCAGCCCAGGGAATCTAGAAAAACTGTTTTTT.

The chain joins TRBV30 to TRBJ2-7, with 7 positions matching TRBD1. The germline gives CDR1 GTSNPN, CDR2 SVGIG (reference sequence). V was pared by 7 bases and J by 1 base, with 4 bases of the junction left unmatched. CDR3 length: 12 residues. CDR3 region: CASGQESYEQYF. The CDR3 DNA sequence: TGTGCCTCTGGACAGGAATCCTACGAGCAGTACTTC.

This rearrangement joins TRBV6-6 to TRBJ2-7; tentative D call: TRBD2 (7 bases). There are 15 residues in the CDR3. Germline CDR1 reads MNHNY; CDR2 reads SVGAGI (reference sequence). V gave up 0 bases and J gave up 4 bases, with 13 bases separating them. Here the CDR3 reads CASSYSRGGIYEQYF. The CDR3 DNA sequence: TGTGCCAGCAGTTACTCAAGGGGGGGTATATACGAGCAGTACTTC.

The J gene is TRBJ2-1, the V gene TRBV20-1, with a possible D match to TRBD1 (5 bases). From germline, CDR1 is DFQATT and CDR2 SNEGSKA (reference sequence). Trimming stripped 6 bases from V and 4 bases from J, with 7 bases between. This CDR3 is built from 11 residues. The CDR3 DNA follows: TGCAGTGCCAACAGGTACAATGAGCAGTTCTTC. Protein: CSANRYNEQFF.

The rearrangement joins TRBV29-1 to TRBJ2-2; no definite D call. Germline loops: CDR1 SQVTM, CDR2 ANQGSEA. The length of the CDR3 is 13 residues. The germline V and J ends were trimmed by 1 base and 8 bases, with 11 bases remaining between them. CDR3 nucleotide sequence: TGCAGCGTTGAAGCTCTGTTCGAGGGGGAGCTGTTTTTT. Protein sequence: CSVEALFEGELFF.

The V call is TRBV7-2, the J call TRBJ2-3, with 12 nucleotides matching TRBD2. Germline trimming cut 1 base from V and 10 bases from J; bases unmatched to any gene: 6. The CDR3 runs 15 residues. Germline V gene lookup returns CDR1 SGHTA and CDR2 FQGNSA. The CDR3 region is CASSLGLAGGLAQYF. CDR3 DNA: TGTGCCAGCAGCTTAGGGCTAGCGGGGGGGCTCGCGCAGTATTTT. The full variable domain, in which reference TRBV7-2 and TRBJ2-3 provide the parts outside the CDR3, is GAGVSQSPSNKVTEKGKDVELRCDPISGHTALYWYRQSLGQGLEFLIYFQGNSAPDKSGLPSDRFSAERTGGSVSTLTIQRTQQEDSAVYLCASSLGLAGGLAQYFGPGTRLTVL.

J is TRBJ2-7 and V is TRBV19, with 8 bases matching TRBD2. Trimming cost V 4 bases and J 7 bases; bases outside gene matches: 15. This CDR3 spans 16 amino acids. Germline V gene lookup returns CDR1 LNHDA and CDR2 SQIVND (reference sequence). The CDR3 nucleotides are TGTGCCAGTAGTACCTCTAGCGGGTTAAAACCGGGGGAGCAGTACTTC. This codes for CASSTSSGLKPGEQYF.

The chain joins TRBV4-1 to TRBJ2-7; 13 positions agree with TRBD2. Germline CDR1 MGHRA, CDR2 YSYEKL. CDR3 length: 19 residues. The V gene end was trimmed by 3 bases and the J gene end by 6 bases; junction bases not matched to a gene: 17. As DNA, the CDR3 is TGCGCCAGCAGCCATACCGGGACTAGCGGGGTTAGGGACCCTGGCGAGCAGTACTTC. This encodes CASSHTGTSGVRDPGEQYF.

Of note for this clone: Other DNA sequences of this sample code for an identical CDR3. The rearrangement links TRBV9 to TRBJ1-2, with TRBD1 identical over 9 bases. J was trimmed by 0 bases and V by 2 bases; bases with no gene match: 2. The CDR3 totals 15 residues. The germline gives CDR1 SGDLS, CDR2 YYNGEE. CDR3 nucleotide sequence: TGTGCCAGCAGCGTGGGGACAGGGACTAACTATGGCTACACCTTC. It yields the protein CASSVGTGTNYGYTF.

The sample holds a few counts of this clone. The rearrangement links TRBV28 to TRBJ2-2; D might be TRBD1 (6 bases). The V and J ends lost 5 bases and 4 bases respectively, with 14 bases between them. CDR1 is MDHEN, CDR2 SYDVKM, per germline. There are 15 residues in the CDR3. Written as DNA, the CDR3 is TGTGCCAGCAGTAGTTCAGGGGCGGTCACCGGGGAGCTGTTTTTT. It translates to CASSSSGAVTGELFF.

The chain recombines TRBV28 with TRBJ1-5; D might be TRBD1 (5 bases). CDR1 and CDR2 (germline): MDHEN, SYDVKM. The ends were cut back, 8 bases at V and 2 bases at J, with 10 bases in the middle. The CDR3 is made up of 13 amino acids. The CDR3 here is CASGSTGNQPQHF. The CDR3 region has the DNA TGTGCCAGCGGCTCGACAGGCAATCAGCCCCAGCATTTT. The full variable domain, with the rest looked up from reference TRBV28 and TRBJ1-5, is DVKVTQSSRYLVKRTGEKVFLECVQDMDHENMFWYRQDPGLGLRLIYFSYDVKMKEKGDIPEGYSVSREKKERFSLILESASTNQTSMYLCASGSTGNQPQHFGDGTRLSIL.

In this sample, this clone turned up once. V gene TRBV5-1 combines with J gene TRBJ2-1; D perhaps matches TRBD2 (5 bases). CDR1 is SGHRS and CDR2 is YFSETQ in the germline V gene. The V gene lost 0 bases and the J gene lost 12 bases, with 13 bases spanning the gap. This CDR3 is built from 13 residues. CDR3 bases: TGCGCCAGCAGCTTGGAAGGAGGCTACGTGCAGTTCTTC. Its protein is CASSLEGGYVQFF.

The chain recombines TRBV27 with TRBJ2-1, with TRBD2 as a possible D gene (5 bases). V lost 6 bases, J lost 12 bases, and 18 bases lay in between. The CDR3 has 13 amino acids. Germline values: CDR1 MNHEY, CDR2 SMNVEV (reference sequence). The CDR3 spells CASSLHRSGPQFF. Here the CDR3 DNA reads TGTGCCAGCAGCCTCCACCGGAGCGGCCCGCAGTTCTTC.

The rearrangement links TRBV7-2 to TRBJ2-7, with TRBD2 identical over 8 bases. The J segment lost 7 bases and the V segment lost 5 bases, leaving 22 bases of the junction unmatched. The CDR3 length is 18 residues. The germline CDR1 and CDR2 sequences are SGHTA and FQGNSA. The CDR3 nucleotides read TGTGCCAGCAGCATTACACCGGGACTAGGGGCTACCTCGGGTGAGCAGTACTTC. Residues: CASSITPGLGATSGEQYF. Combining the CDR3 with reference TRBV7-2 and TRBJ2-7 gives the whole variable domain GAGVSQSPSNKVTEKGKDVELRCDPISGHTALYWYRQSLGQGLEFLIYFQGNSAPDKSGLPSDRFSAERTGGSVSTLTIQRTQQEDSAVYLCASSITPGLGATSGEQYFGPGTRLTVT.

V gene TRBV5-1 combines with J gene TRBJ2-1; the match to TRBD2 covers 10 bases. The germline gives CDR1 SGHRS, CDR2 YFSETQ. The V and J ends lost 0 bases and 9 bases, in that order; junction bases with no gene match: 6. The CDR3 totals 15 residues. CDR3 sequence reads: CASSLEAGGPGEQFF. The DNA of the CDR3 is TGCGCCAGCAGCTTGGAAGCGGGGGGGCCTGGTGAGCAGTTCTTC. The variable domain in full, with the rest retrieved from reference TRBV5-1 and TRBJ2-1, is KAGVTQTPRYLIKTRGQQVTLSCSPISGHRSVSWYQQTPGQGLQFLFEYFSETQRNKGNFPGRFSGRQFSNSRSEMNVSTLELGDSALYLCASSLEAGGPGEQFFGPGTRLTVL.